Listed below are T cell receptor beta chains from one sample, sequenced in a study of cytomegalovirus exposure and HLA in healthy donors. Data came from immunoSEQ multiplex PCR; TCRdb stores just in-frame clones and leaves some out. The sample consists of a few hundred thousand clones, 60% to 80% of them appearing once. The specimen sequenced was PBMCs. These receptors were taken from a man between 18 and 35 years old in good health and CMV-seronegative. Each CDR3 is given with its conserved first and last residue. Each record gives: D gene, V gene, J gene, clone size, CDR3 protein, CDR3 DNA. A D gene is named only where the DNA matches it firmly. Only some rows state a clone size, as once, few, many or a class for expanded clones.

>TRBD1|TRBV7-2|TRBJ2-6|.
CASSSTGYGANVLTF
TGTGCCAGCAGCTCGACAGGGTATGGGGCCAACGTCCTGACTTTC
>TRBD1|TRBV5-6|TRBJ2-5|.
CASSLVDRRRYIQETQYF
TGTGCCAGCAGCTTGGTGGACAGGCGGAGATACATCCAAGAGACCCAGTACTTC
>.|TRBV7-2|TRBJ1-5|.
CASSKTPNQPQHF
TGTGCCAGCAGCAAGACTCCTAATCAGCCCCAGCATTTT
>.|TRBV7-6|TRBJ1-4|.
CASSPRLGATNEKLFF
TGTGCCAGCAGCCCGAGGCTAGGGGCAACTAATGAAAAACTGTTTTTT
>TRBD1|TRBV29-1|TRBJ1-1|.
CSVVPQTGLKTEAFF
TGCAGCGTCGTACCCCAGACAGGGTTAAAAACTGAAGCTTTCTTT
>TRBD2|TRBV30|TRBJ2-2|.
CAWSPGTSGSSTGELFF
TGTGCCTGGAGTCCAGGGACTAGCGGGAGTAGCACCGGGGAGCTGTTTTTT
>.|TRBV5-1|TRBJ1-2|.
CASSPNLDRSYTF
TGCGCCAGCAGCCCAAACCTAGACCGTAGCTACACCTTC
>TRBD2|TRBV30|TRBJ2-5|.
CAWSVPERGFQETQYF
TGTGCCTGGAGTGTACCGGAGCGGGGATTCCAAGAGACCCAGTACTTC
>.|TRBV6-1|TRBJ2-7|few
CASSDYYEQYF
TGTGCCAGCAGTGATTACTACGAGCAGTACTTC
>TRBD1|TRBV4-3|TRBJ1-1|once
CASSQIQGDRTEAFF
TGCGCCAGCAGCCAGATACAGGGGGATCGCACTGAAGCTTTCTTT
>TRBD1|TRBV2|TRBJ2-2|.
CANTDRGSGELFF
TGTGCCAACACGGACAGGGGGTCCGGGGAGCTGTTTTTT
>TRBD1|TRBV11-3|TRBJ1-2|.
CASSPGQDFYGYTF
TGTGCCAGCAGCCCGGGACAGGACTTCTATGGCTACACCTTC
>TRBD2|TRBV28|TRBJ2-7|.
CASSFSGSFQVGEQYF
TGTGCCAGCAGTTTCAGCGGGAGCTTCCAGGTGGGCGAGCAGTACTTC
>TRBD1|TRBV19|TRBJ2-7|.
CASSPGQGWLEQYF
TGTGCCAGTAGCCCGGGACAGGGGTGGCTGGAGCAGTACTTC